This T cell receptor (beta chain) was identified in a study of blood T cell repertoires in COVID-19. Study at large: Sources were T cells, B-cell-depleted T cells, or PBMCs; the material itself was cDNA or gDNA.

Participants were aged about 18 to 95 years, lived in about 26 US areas, and enrolled virtually. Assignment of participants to cohorts was predicated upon participant-reported clinical history. Two negative PCRs, clearance, or symptom resolution characterized the recovered Cohort 3 donors. Libraries were prepared by immunoSEQ multiplex PCR; TCRdb keeps only in-frame clonotypes and omits some of them. The sample lists approximately 200,000 clones; about 90% were seen once. The source of this sequence is a man aged 30 to 39 who had recovered from COVID-19. Sequencing input: PBMCs or T cells enriched from blood (not recorded which).

The CDR3 protein is CASSGLRTQYF. CDR3 DNA sequence: TGTGCCAGCAGCGGACTTCGGACGCAGTATTTT. The chain carries TRBV25-1 and TRBJ2-3, with D tentatively TRBD2 (5 bases). The V gene's germline CDR1 is MGHDK and CDR2 SYGVNS. The V and J ends lost 6 bases and 9 bases respectively, with 10 bases between them. The CDR3 loop spans 11 amino acids.